A selection of T cell receptor beta chains follows, all from one sample in a study of regulatory T cells in long-lasting Graves disease. TCRdb reprocessed the multiplex PCR reads with MiXCR, giving one entry per CDR3 protein. The sample has about 560,000 distinct CDR3 sequences, about 16% seen once. This sample was also put to use in a study of T cells in Graves' hyperthyroidism and ophthalmopathy.

Source: peripheral blood mononuclear cells (PBMCs), taken at new diagnosis, from a patient treated with antithyroid drugs. The receptors were sampled from a man aged 18 to 30 with Graves disease. CDR3s include the opening cysteine and the closing phenylalanine or tryptophan. The order of the fields is CDR3 DNA, CDR3 protein, J gene, V gene, clone size, D gene, CDR3 length. The D gene is left open where the match is weak. Size values are once, few and many counts, or a class for expanded clones, and some rows have none.

DNA: TGTGCCAGCAGTTTGGGACAGGCCTATCAGCCCCAGCATTTT
CDR3: CASSLGQAYQPQHF
J: TRBJ1-5
V: TRBV28
size: many
D: TRBD1
length: 14

DNA: TGTGCCAGCAGCCAAGATAGGACAGGGGGCTCCTACGAGCAGTACTTC
CDR3: CASSQDRTGGSYEQYF
J: TRBJ2-7
V: TRBV3-1
size: few
D: TRBD1
length: 16

DNA: TGTGCCAGCAGCTCCGGGACTAGCGGACTGGGGGGTGAGCAGTTCTTC
CDR3: CASSSGTSGLGGEQFF
J: TRBJ2-1
V: TRBV7-3
size: many
D: TRBD2
length: 16

DNA: TGTGCCAGCAGCTTGGAGTCGGCGGGACCCCCGGGAACTTTCTTT
CDR3: CASSLESAGPPGTFF
J: TRBJ1-1
V: TRBV5-4
size: -
D: -
length: 15

DNA: TGTGCCAGCAGCACCGAGACTAGCGGGAGCTGGGAGACCCAGTACTTC
CDR3: CASSTETSGSWETQYF
J: TRBJ2-5
V: TRBV27
size: few
D: TRBD2
length: 16

DNA: TGTGCCAGCAGGAAGACTAGCGGGACAGACTACGAGCAGTACTTC
CDR3: CASRKTSGTDYEQYF
J: TRBJ2-7
V: TRBV11-2
size: many
D: TRBD2
length: 15

DNA: TGTGCCAGCGCAAATGAAAAACTGTTTTTT
CDR3: CASANEKLFF
J: TRBJ1-4
V: TRBV28
size: -
D: -
length: 10

DNA: TGCGCCAGCAGCTTTAGACTAGCCACCAATGAGCAGTTCTTC
CDR3: CASSFRLATNEQFF
J: TRBJ2-1
V: TRBV5-1
size: few
D: TRBD2
length: 14

DNA: TGTGCCAGCAGACGTAAGGGGACCCTAAGCGGGGAGCTGTTTTTT
CDR3: CASRRKGTLSGELFF
J: TRBJ2-2
V: TRBV6-2/TRBV6-3
size: few
D: -
length: 15

DNA: TGTGCCAGCAGGCGTACTGGGGCCAACGTCCTGACTTTC
CDR3: CASRRTGANVLTF
J: TRBJ2-6
V: TRBV7-9
size: -
D: -
length: 13

DNA: TGTGCCAGCAGATCAGGGCCGTTCTCCTACGAGCAGTACTTC
CDR3: CASRSGPFSYEQYF
J: TRBJ2-7
V: TRBV7-2
size: -
D: -
length: 14

DNA: TGCAGTGCTAGAGAACCGATCAATCAGCCCCAGCATTTT
CDR3: CSAREPINQPQHF
J: TRBJ1-5
V: TRBV20-1
size: few
D: -
length: 13

DNA: TGTGCCAGCAGCGGAGACAGGTCGAACACCGGGGAGCTGTTTTTT
CDR3: CASSGDRSNTGELFF
J: TRBJ2-2
V: TRBV11-3
size: many
D: -
length: 15

DNA: TGTGCCAGCAGCGCGTTGCCGGGGGTACCCTACGAGCAGTACTTC
CDR3: CASSALPGVPYEQYF
J: TRBJ2-7
V: TRBV6-1
size: few
D: -
length: 15

DNA: TGCAGTGCTAGAGATGGTTTCGGGACTAGCGATACTTACGAGCAGTACTTC
CDR3: CSARDGFGTSDTYEQYF
J: TRBJ2-7
V: TRBV20-1
size: -
D: TRBD2
length: 17

DNA: TGTGCCAGCAGCTTAGGAGCGCCGATTAATGAAAAACTGTTTTTT
CDR3: CASSLGAPINEKLFF
J: TRBJ1-4
V: TRBV7-2
size: -
D: -
length: 15

DNA: TGTGCCAGCAGCCGGGGGGGGGGCGGAGAGACCCAGTACTTC
CDR3: CASSRGGGGETQYF
J: TRBJ2-5
V: TRBV7-9
size: many
D: TRBD2
length: 14

DNA: TGTGCCACCCTAGGTGTTCCCAGCACAGATACGCAGTATTTT
CDR3: CATLGVPSTDTQYF
J: TRBJ2-3
V: TRBV10-3
size: -
D: -
length: 14

DNA: TGTGCCAGCAGCTTCAGGGGGGGTAGCCCCCTCCACTTT
CDR3: CASSFRGGSPLHF
J: TRBJ1-6
V: TRBV4-2
size: few
D: TRBD1
length: 13

DNA: TGTGCCAGCAGCCTGCGAATTACTAGCCCCGGGGAGCTGTCTTTT
CDR3: CASSLRITSPGELSF
J: TRBJ2-2
V: TRBV3-1
size: -
D: -
length: 15

DNA: TGTGCCAGTAGCACCCGGGACAGGAGCACAGATACGCAGTATTTT
CDR3: CASSTRDRSTDTQYF
J: TRBJ2-3
V: TRBV19
size: many
D: TRBD1
length: 15

DNA: TGCAGTGCTAGGGCACTAGCGGGATTATCCAATGAGCAGTTCTTC
CDR3: CSARALAGLSNEQFF
J: TRBJ2-1
V: TRBV20-1
size: many
D: TRBD2
length: 15

DNA: TGTGCCAGCTCACCATCCGCGGGAGTTGGGAATGAGCAGTTCTTC
CDR3: CASSPSAGVGNEQFF
J: TRBJ2-1
V: TRBV18
size: many
D: TRBD2
length: 15

DNA: TGCGCCAGCAGCTTAGGGACCTTTTTCGAGCAGTACTTC
CDR3: CASSLGTFFEQYF
J: TRBJ2-7
V: TRBV5-1
size: -
D: -
length: 13

DNA: TGTGCCAGCAGTCGCGGACAGGGGCCCCTCACTGAAGCTTTCTTT
CDR3: CASSRGQGPLTEAFF
J: TRBJ1-1
V: TRBV7-2
size: -
D: TRBD1
length: 15

DNA: TGTGCCAGCAGCGTAGGGGCAGACTACGAGCAGTACTTC
CDR3: CASSVGADYEQYF
J: TRBJ2-7
V: TRBV9
size: -
D: -
length: 13

DNA: TGTGCCAGCAGTTCACCCCTTTTGACGGGGAGACAAGAGACCCAGTACTTC
CDR3: CASSSPLLTGRQETQYF
J: TRBJ2-5
V: TRBV6-2/TRBV6-3
size: many
D: -
length: 17

DNA: TGTGCCAGCAGCTGGGACAGGTCGGGGAATGAGCAGTTCTTC
CDR3: CASSWDRSGNEQFF
J: TRBJ2-1
V: TRBV7-8
size: many
D: TRBD1
length: 14

DNA: TGTGCCATCCAGGGGGCTGGGGAGCAGTACTTC
CDR3: CAIQGAGEQYF
J: TRBJ2-7
V: TRBV10-3
size: many
D: TRBD1
length: 11

DNA: TGTGCCAGCAGTCCGAGGACAGGGGGGAGGGAGACCCAGTACTTC
CDR3: CASSPRTGGRETQYF
J: TRBJ2-5
V: TRBV28
size: many
D: TRBD1
length: 15

DNA: TGTGCCGGCGGGGGAACAGGGCAAACTGAAGCTTTCTTT
CDR3: CAGGGTGQTEAFF
J: TRBJ1-1
V: TRBV6-1
size: -
D: -
length: 13

DNA: TGTGCCAGCAGTGACTCGAGGGCAGATACGCAGTATTTT
CDR3: CASSDSRADTQYF
J: TRBJ2-3
V: TRBV6-4
size: once
D: -
length: 13

DNA: TGTGCCTGGAGTTTAGCGGGAGTAGGCACCTACGAGCAGTACTTC
CDR3: CAWSLAGVGTYEQYF
J: TRBJ2-7
V: TRBV30
size: -
D: TRBD2
length: 15

DNA: TGTGCCAGCAGTGAGGGACTAGCGGGAAAGAATGAGCAGTTCTTC
CDR3: CASSEGLAGKNEQFF
J: TRBJ2-1
V: TRBV6-2/TRBV6-3
size: few
D: TRBD2
length: 15

DNA: TGTGCCAGCAGTGAACCAGGGTTGGATGGCTACACCTTC
CDR3: CASSEPGLDGYTF
J: TRBJ1-2
V: TRBV25-1
size: few
D: -
length: 13

DNA: TGCAGTGCTAGAGTTAGGGCGACTAGCGGGAGGTCCGGGGAGCTGTTTTTT
CDR3: CSARVRATSGRSGELFF
J: TRBJ2-2
V: TRBV20-1
size: few
D: TRBD2
length: 17

DNA: TGTGCCATCAGTGACCTGTTTCACCGGGACAGGGGGCCGGGAGAGCAGTACTTC
CDR3: CAISDLFHRDRGPGEQYF
J: TRBJ2-7
V: TRBV10-3
size: -
D: TRBD1
length: 18

DNA: TGTGCCAGCGGGACATCCCGCTCTGGGGCCAACGTCCTGACTTTC
CDR3: CASGTSRSGANVLTF
J: TRBJ2-6
V: TRBV27
size: few
D: -
length: 15

DNA: TGTGCCTGGATTCGTAGCGGGAGGGATATCTACGAGCAGTACTTC
CDR3: CAWIRSGRDIYEQYF
J: TRBJ2-7
V: TRBV30
size: many
D: TRBD2
length: 15

DNA: TGTGCCAGCAGTAGGACTAGCGGGGACCAAGAGACCCAGTACTTC
CDR3: CASSRTSGDQETQYF
J: TRBJ2-5
V: TRBV2
size: many
D: TRBD2
length: 15